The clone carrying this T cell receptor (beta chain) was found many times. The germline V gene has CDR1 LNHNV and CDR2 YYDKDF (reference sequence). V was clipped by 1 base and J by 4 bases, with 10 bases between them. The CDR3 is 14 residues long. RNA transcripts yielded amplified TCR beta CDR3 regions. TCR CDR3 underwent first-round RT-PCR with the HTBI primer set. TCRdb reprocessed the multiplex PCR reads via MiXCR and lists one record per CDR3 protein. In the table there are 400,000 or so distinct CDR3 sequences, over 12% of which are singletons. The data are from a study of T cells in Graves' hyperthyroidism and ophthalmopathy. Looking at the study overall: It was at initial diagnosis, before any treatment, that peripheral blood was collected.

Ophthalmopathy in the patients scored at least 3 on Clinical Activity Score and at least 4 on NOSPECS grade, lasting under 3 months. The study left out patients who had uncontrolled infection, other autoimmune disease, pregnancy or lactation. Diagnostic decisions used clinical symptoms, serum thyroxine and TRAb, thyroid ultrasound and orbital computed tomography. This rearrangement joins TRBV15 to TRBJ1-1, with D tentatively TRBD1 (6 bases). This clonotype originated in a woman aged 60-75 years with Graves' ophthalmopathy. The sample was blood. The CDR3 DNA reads TGTGCCACCAGCAGAGGACAGGTGGGCACTGAAGCTTTCTTT. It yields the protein CATSRGQVGTEAFF.